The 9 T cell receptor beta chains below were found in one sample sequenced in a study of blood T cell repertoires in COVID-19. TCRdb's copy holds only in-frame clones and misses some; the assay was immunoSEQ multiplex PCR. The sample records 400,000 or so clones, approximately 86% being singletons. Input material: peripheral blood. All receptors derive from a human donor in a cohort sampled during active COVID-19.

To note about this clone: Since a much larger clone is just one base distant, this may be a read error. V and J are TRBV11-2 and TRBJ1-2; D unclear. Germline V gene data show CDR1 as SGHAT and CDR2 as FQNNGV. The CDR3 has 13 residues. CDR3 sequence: CASSLAINYDYTF. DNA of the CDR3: TGTGCCAGCAGCTTAGCCATTAACTATGACTACACCTTC.

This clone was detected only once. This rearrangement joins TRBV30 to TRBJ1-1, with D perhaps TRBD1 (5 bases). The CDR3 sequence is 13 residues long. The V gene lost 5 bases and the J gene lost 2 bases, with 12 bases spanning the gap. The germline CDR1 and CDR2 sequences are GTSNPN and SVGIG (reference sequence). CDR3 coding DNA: TGTGCCTGGTCCGGGGGGGAAAACACTGAAGCTTTCTTT. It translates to CAWSGGENTEAFF.

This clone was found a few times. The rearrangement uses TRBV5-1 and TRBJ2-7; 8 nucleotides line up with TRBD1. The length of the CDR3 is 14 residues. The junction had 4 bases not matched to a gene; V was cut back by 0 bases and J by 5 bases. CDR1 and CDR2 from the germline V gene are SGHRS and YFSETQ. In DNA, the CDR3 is TGCGCCAGCAGCTTGGGGACAGGGTCCGACGAGCAGTACTTC. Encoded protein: CASSLGTGSDEQYF.

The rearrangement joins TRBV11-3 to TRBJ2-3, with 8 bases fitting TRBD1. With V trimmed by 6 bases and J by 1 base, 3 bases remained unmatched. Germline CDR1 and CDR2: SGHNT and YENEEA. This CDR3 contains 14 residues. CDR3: CASSETGGTDTQYF. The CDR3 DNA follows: TGTGCCAGCAGTGAGACAGGGGGCACAGATACGCAGTATTTT.

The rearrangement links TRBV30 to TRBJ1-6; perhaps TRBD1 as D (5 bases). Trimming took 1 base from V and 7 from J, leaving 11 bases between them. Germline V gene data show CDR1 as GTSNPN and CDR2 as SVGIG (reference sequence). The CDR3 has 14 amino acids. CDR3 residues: CAWSGGSRNSPLHF. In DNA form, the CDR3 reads TGTGCCTGGAGTGGGGGCAGCCGAAATTCACCCCTCCACTTT. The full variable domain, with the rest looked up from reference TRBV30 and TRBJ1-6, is SQTIHQWPATLVQPVGSPLSLECTVEGTSNPNLYWYRQAAGRGLQLLFYSVGIGQISSEVPQNLSASRPQDRQFILSSKKLLLSDSGFYLCAWSGGSRNSPLHFGNGTRLTVT.

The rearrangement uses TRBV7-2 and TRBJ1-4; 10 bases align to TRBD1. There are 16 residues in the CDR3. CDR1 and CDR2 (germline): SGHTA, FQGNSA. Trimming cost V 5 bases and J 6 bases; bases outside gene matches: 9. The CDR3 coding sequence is TGTGCCAGCAGCCGCCGGGACAGGGGTACCTATGAAAAACTGTTTTTT. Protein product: CASSRRDRGTYEKLFF.

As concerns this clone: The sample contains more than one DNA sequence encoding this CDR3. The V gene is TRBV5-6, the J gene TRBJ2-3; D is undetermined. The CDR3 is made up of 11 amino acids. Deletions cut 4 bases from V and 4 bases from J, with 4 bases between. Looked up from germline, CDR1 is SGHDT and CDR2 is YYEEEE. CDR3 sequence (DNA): TGTGCCAGCAGCCTCTCAGATACGCAGTATTTT. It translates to CASSLSDTQYF.

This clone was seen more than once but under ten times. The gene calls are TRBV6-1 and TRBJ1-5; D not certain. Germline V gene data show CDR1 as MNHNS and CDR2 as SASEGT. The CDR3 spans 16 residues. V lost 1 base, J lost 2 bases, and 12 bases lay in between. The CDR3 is CASSEVGGLRNQPQHF. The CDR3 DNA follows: TGTGCCAGCAGTGAAGTGGGAGGGCTACGCAATCAGCCCCAGCATTTT.

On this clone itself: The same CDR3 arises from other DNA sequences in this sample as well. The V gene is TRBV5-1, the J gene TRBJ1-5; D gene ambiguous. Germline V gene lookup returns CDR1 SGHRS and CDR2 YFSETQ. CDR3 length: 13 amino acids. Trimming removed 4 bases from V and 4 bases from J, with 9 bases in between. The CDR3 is CASSPAGNQPQHF. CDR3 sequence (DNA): TGCGCCAGCAGCCCCGCCGGGAATCAGCCCCAGCATTTT.